The table lists the clone carrying this TCR beta chain with a few counts. Its antigen is still unknown. These data come from a study of CD8 T cells in ankylosing spondylitis. Regarding the study as a whole: Several highly homologous variants formed a TCR beta motif that appeared characteristic of ankylosing spondylitis blood.

V lost 4 bases to trimming and J lost 1 base, with 14 bases between them. Per the germline V gene, CDR1 is SGHRS and CDR2 is YFSETQ. The CDR3 extends over 15 amino acids. TCRdb passed the 5' RACE reads through MiXCR, listing each CDR3 protein once. The sample contains fewer than 400,000 distinct CDR3 sequences, approximately 20% of which appear only once. Sequences were obtained from blood, either unsorted or a sorted T cell fraction (not recorded which). The chain is built from TRBV5-1 and TRBJ1-1; D perhaps matches TRBD1 (5 bases). The receptor's source is a male donor with ankylosing spondylitis. The CDR3 DNA follows: TGCGCCAGCAGCCCAAGGGGACGGGAGAACACTGAAGCTTTCTTT. It is translated as CASSPRGRENTEAFF.